This TCR beta chain appears in the sequencing data of a study of blood T cell repertoires in COVID-19. Germline V gene sequence: CDR1 MNHNS, CDR2 SASEGT. V was clipped by 2 bases and J by 2 bases, with 13 bases between them. The CDR3 sequence is 17 residues long. The protocol was immunoSEQ multiplex PCR, while the TCRdb copy is restricted to in-frame clones and leaves out a portion. Of 150,000 to 200,000 clones in the sample, 65% to 85% are singletons; the top ten hold 2.6%. This chain links TRBV6-1 with TRBJ2-6; perhaps TRBD2 as D (5 bases). The source is a human donor with acute or convalescent COVID-19. The donor label of this sample is uncertain. What was sequenced was peripheral blood. The CDR3 protein is CASSELEGSAGANVLTF. In nucleotides, the CDR3 is TGTGCCAGCAGTGAACTTGAAGGGAGCGCTGGGGCCAACGTCCTGACTTTC.